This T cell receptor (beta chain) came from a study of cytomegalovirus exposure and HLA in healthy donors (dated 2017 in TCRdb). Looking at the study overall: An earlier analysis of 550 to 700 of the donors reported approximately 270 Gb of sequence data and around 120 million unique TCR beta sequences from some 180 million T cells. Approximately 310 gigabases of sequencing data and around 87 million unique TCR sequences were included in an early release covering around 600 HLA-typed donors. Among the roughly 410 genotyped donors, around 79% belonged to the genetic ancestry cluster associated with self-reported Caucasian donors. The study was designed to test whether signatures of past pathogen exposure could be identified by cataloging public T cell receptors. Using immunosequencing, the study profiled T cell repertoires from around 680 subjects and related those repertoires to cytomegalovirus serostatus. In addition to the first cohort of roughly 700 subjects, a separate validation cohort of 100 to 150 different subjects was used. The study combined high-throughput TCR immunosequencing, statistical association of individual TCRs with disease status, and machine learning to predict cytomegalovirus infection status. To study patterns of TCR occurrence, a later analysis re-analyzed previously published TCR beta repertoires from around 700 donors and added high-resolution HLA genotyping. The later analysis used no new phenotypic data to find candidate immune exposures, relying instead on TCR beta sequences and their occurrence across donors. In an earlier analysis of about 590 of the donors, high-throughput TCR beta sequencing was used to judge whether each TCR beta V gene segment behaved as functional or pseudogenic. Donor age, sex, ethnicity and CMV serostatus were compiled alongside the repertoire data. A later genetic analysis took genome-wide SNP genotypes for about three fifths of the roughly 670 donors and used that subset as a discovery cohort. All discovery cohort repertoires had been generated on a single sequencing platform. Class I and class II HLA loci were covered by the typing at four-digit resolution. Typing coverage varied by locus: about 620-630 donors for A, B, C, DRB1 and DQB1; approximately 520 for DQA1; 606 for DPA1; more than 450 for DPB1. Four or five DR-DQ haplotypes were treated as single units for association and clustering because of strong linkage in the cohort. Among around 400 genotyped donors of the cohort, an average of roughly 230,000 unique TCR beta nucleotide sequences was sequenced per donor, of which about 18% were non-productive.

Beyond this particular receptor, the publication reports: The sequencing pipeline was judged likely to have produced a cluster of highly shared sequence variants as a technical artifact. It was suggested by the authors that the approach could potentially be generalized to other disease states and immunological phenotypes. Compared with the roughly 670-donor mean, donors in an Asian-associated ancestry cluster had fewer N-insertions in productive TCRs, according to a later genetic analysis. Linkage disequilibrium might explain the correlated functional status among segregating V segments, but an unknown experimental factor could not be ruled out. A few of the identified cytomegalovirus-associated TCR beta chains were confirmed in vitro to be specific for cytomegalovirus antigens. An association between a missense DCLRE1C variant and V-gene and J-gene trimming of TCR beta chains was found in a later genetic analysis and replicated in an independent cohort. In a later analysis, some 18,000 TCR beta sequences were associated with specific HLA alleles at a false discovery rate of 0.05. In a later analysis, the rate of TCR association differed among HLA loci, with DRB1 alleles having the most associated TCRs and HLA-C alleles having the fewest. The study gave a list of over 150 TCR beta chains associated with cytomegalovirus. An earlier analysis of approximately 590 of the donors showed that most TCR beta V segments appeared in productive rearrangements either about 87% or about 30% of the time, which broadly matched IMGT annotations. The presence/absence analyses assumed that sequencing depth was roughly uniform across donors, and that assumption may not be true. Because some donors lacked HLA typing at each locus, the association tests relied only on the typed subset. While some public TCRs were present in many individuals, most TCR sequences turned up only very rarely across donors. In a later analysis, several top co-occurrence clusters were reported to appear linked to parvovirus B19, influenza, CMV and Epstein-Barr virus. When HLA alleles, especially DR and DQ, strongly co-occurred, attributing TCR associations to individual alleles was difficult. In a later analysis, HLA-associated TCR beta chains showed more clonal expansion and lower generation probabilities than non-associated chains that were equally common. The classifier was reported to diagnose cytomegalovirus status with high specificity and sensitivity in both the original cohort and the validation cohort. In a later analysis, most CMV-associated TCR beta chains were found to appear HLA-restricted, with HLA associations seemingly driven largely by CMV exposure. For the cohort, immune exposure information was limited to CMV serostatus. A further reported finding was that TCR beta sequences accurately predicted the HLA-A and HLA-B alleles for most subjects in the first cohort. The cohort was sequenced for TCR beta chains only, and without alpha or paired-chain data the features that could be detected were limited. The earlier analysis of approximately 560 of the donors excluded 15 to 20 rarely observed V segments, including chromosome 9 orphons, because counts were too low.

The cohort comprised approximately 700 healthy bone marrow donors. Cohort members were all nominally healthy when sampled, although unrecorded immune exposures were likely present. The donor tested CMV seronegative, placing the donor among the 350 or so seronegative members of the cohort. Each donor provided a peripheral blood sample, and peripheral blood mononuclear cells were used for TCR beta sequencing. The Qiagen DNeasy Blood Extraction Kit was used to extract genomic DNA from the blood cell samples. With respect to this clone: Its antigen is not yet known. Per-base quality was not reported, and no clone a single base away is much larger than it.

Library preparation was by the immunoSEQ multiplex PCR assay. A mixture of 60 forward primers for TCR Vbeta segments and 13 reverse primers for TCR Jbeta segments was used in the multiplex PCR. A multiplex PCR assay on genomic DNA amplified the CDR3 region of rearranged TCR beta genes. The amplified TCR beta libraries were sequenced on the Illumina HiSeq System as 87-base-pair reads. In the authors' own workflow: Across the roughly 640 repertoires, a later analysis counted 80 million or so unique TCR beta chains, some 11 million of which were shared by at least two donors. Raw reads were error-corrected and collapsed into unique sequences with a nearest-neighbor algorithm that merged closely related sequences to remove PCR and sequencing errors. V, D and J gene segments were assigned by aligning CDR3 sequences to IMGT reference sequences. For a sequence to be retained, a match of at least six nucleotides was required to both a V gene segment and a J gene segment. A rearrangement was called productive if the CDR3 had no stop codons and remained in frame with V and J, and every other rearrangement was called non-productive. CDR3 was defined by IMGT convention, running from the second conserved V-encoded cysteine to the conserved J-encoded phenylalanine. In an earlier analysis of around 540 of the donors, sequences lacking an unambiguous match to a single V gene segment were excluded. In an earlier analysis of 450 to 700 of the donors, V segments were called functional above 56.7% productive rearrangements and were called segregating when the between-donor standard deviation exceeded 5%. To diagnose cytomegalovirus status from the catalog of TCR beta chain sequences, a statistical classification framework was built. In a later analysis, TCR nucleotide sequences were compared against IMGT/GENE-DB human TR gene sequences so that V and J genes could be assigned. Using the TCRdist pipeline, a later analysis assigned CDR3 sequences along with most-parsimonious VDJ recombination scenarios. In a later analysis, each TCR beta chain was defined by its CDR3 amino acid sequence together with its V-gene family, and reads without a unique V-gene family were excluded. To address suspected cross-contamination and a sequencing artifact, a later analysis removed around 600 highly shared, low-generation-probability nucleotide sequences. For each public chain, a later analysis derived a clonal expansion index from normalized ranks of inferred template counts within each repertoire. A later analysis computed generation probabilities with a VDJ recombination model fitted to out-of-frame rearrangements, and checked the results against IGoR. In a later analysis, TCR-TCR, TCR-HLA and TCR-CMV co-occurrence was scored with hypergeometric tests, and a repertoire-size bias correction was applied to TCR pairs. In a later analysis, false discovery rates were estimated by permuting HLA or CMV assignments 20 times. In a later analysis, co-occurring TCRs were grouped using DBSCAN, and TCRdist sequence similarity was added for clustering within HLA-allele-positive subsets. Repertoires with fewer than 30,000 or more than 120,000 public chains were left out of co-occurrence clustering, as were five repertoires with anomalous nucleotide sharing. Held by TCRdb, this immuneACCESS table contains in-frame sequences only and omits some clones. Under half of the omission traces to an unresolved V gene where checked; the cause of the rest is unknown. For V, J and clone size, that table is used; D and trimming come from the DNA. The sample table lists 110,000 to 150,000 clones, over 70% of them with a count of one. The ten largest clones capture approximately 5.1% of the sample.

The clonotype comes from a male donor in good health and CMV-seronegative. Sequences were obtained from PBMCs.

The CDR3 reads CASSVEGTGADTQYF. The nucleotide sequence reads as follows: TGTGCCAGCAGCGTAGAGGGGACAGGGGCAGATACGCAGTATTTT. The sequence links TRBV9 to TRBJ2-3; TRBD1 lines up with 10 middle nucleotides. For CDR1 and CDR2, the germline V gene lists SGDLS and YYNGEE. V lost 0 bases and J lost 4 bases, and the count of bases not matched to a germline gene is 2. The CDR3 measures 15 amino acids from cysteine to phenylalanine. Only the CDR3 DNA is retained, 45 bases long and in frame from the first base.